This note documents a single T cell receptor (beta chain) sequence. Its antigen is not known. There are 12 residues in the CDR3. The V gene's germline CDR1 is DFQATT and CDR2 SNEGSKA (reference sequence). UMIs incorporating a 6-nucleotide sample barcode were appended by means of template switching. For each CDR3 protein, TCRdb gives one entry from its re-call of the 5' RACE reads, without DNA. Its table lists 300,000 to 450,000 distinct CDR3 sequences. This sample was taken from a study of monozygotic twins with inflammatory bowel disease. Overall study findings and caveats: Fewer clonotypes were shared with others by IBD patients than by healthy twins, especially with disease activity.

The TCR sequence derives from a human donor with ulcerative colitis or Crohn's disease, or a healthy co-twin of an affected twin (not recorded which). This sequence joins TRBV20-1 and TRBJ2-3; with no DNA, the TCRdb D assignment of TRBD2 cannot be verified. The sample comprised blood. Here the CDR3 reads CSAQTEGDTQYF.